This T cell receptor (beta chain) was identified in a study of blood T cell repertoires in COVID-19. How the authors handled the data: By means of reference gene primer amplification, nucleated cell counts were estimated. The table came from immunoSEQ multiplex PCR; TCRdb's copy has only in-frame clones and leaves some out. The V and J calls and clone size are taken from that table; D and trimming were inferred from the DNA. The sample consists of roughly 67,000 clones, roughly nine tenths of them appearing once. CDR3 length equals 17 residues. V was cut by 6 bases and J by 4 bases, with 24 bases left in between. Germline assignment: CDR1 LNHDA and CDR2 SQIVND (reference sequence).

The chain recombines TRBV19 with TRBJ1-1; weak D call: TRBD1 (5 bases). The source of this sequence is a man aged 45-60 years with active COVID-19. The sequencing sample was made of peripheral blood. The chain's CDR3 is CASSKNRGGSVGTEAFF. The CDR3 region has the DNA TGTGCCAGTAGCAAAAATCGGGGGGGGTCGGTGGGCACTGAAGCTTTCTTT. The full variable domain, completed using reference TRBV19 and TRBJ1-1, is DGGITQSPKYLFRKEGQNVTLSCEQNLNHDAMYWYRQDPGQGLRLIYYSQIVNDFQKGDIAEGYSVSREKKESFPLTVTSAQKNPTAFYLCASSKNRGGSVGTEAFFGQGTRLTVV.